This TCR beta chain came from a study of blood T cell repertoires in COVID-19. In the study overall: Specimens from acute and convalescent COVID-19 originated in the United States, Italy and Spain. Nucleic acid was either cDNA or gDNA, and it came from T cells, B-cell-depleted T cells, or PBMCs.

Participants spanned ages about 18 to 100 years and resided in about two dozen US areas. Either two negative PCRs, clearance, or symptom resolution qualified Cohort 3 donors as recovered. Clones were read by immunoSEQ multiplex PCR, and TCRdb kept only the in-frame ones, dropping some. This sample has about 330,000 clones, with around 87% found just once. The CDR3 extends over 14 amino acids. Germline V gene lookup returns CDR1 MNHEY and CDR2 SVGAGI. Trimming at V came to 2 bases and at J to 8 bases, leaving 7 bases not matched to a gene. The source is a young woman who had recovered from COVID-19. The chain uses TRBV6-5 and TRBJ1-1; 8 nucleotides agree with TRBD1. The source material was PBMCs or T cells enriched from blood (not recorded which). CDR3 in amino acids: CASSYATGAAEAFF. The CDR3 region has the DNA TGTGCCAGCAGTTACGCGACAGGGGCGGCCGAAGCTTTCTTT.